This T cell receptor beta chain is from a study of blood T cell repertoires in COVID-19. The wider study: COVID-19 samples collected from the United States, Italy and Spain covered acute and convalescent phases. The cDNA or gDNA used as material had been derived from T cells, B-cell-depleted T cells, or PBMCs.

The authors' processing: Amplification from reference gene primers served as the basis for estimated nucleated cell counts. Clones were read by immunoSEQ multiplex PCR, and TCRdb kept only the in-frame ones, dropping some. The V and J calls and clone size come from that table; D and trimming were worked out from the DNA. The table records roughly 40,000 clones, over 70% of them present only once. This CDR3 is built from 14 residues. The V gene's germline CDR1 is LNHDA and CDR2 SQIVND (reference sequence). V lost 8 bases to trimming and J lost 6 bases; unmatched junction nucleotides: 8. The source is a woman older than 75 with active or convalescent COVID-19. The rearrangement uses TRBV19 and TRBJ2-2, with TRBD2 matching 8 bases. Sequenced input: peripheral blood. The CDR3 is CASRRGRNSGELFF. CDR3 nucleotides: TGTGCCAGTCGACGCGGGAGGAATTCCGGGGAGCTGTTTTTT.